This TCR beta chain was recovered during a study of OX40 agonist ivuxolimab in advanced cancers. Study details: Those treated in dose escalation had hepatocellular carcinoma, melanoma, renal cell cancer or head and neck cancer. Three dose-escalation patients had partial responses: one with hepatocellular carcinoma and two with cutaneous melanoma.

CDR3 length: 16 residues. J lost 3 bases, V lost 0 bases, and 2 bases had no gene match. The germline CDR1 and CDR2 sequences are SGHRS and YFSETQ. Study results and limitations: Compared with CD4+, CD8+ T cells on average had more expanded clones. The antigens recognized by the expanded peripheral T cells, that is their antigen specificity, were not determined.

Only in-frame clones appear in the TCRdb table, and some are missing; sequencing was by immunoSEQ multiplex PCR. The sample shows some 69,000 clones, about 86% of them seen only once. Turning to this clone: Its matching antigen is unknown.

This sequence originates from an adult with an advanced solid tumor such as melanoma, head and neck, liver or kidney cancer. The chain has TRBV5-1 and TRBJ2-5; 13 bases match TRBD2. Sequenced here: CD4+ or CD8+ T cells sorted from blood, sampled in a trial of the OX40 agonist ivuxolimab. CDR3 protein: CASSLGTSGREETQYF. CDR3 sequence (DNA): TGCGCCAGCAGCTTGGGGACTAGCGGGAGAGAAGAGACCCAGTACTTC. Full variable domain (missing parts from reference TRBV5-1 and TRBJ2-5): KAGVTQTPRYLIKTRGQQVTLSCSPISGHRSVSWYQQTPGQGLQFLFEYFSETQRNKGNFPGRFSGRQFSNSRSEMNVSTLELGDSALYLCASSLGTSGREETQYFGPGTRLLVL.